The rows below give T cell receptor beta chains drawn from one sample of a study of shared clonotypes between healthy human individuals. The protocol was immunoSEQ multiplex PCR, while the TCRdb copy is restricted to in-frame clones and leaves out a portion. In the table there are around 2.3 million clones, 90% to 96% of which are singletons. The sample taken for sequencing was naive CD4+ T cells sorted from blood. All receptors come from a man aged 18 to 29 in good health. Both conserved end residues are part of each CDR3. The D gene is left open where the match is weak. Clone size is shown for a subset of rows, as once, few, many or a class of expanded clone.

j_call clone_size d_call v_call cdr3_nt cdr3_aa
TRBJ1-5 . . TRBV4-2 TGTGCCAGCAGCCAAGAGGGGGGCAGCAATCAGCCCCAGCATTTT CASSQEGGSNQPQHF
TRBJ2-2 . . TRBV7-9 TGTGCCAGCAGCTTAGATGCGGGCACGAACACCGGGGAGCTGTTTTTT CASSLDAGTNTGELFF
TRBJ2-7 . . TRBV18 TGTGCCAGCTCACCCCAACAGGGGGGGATAGGGCTACAAACCTACGAGCAGTACTTC CASSPQQGGIGLQTYEQYF
TRBJ2-2 . . TRBV5-1 TGCGCCAGCAGCCTGGAGGGACACCCGAACACCGGGGAGCTGTTTTTT CASSLEGHPNTGELFF
TRBJ2-1 . TRBD2 TRBV5-6 TGTGCCAGCAGCAAACTGAGCGGGAGGAATGAGCAGTTCTTC CASSKLSGRNEQFF
TRBJ2-7 . . TRBV7-2 TGTGCCAGCAGCTTGAATAGTATCGACGAGCAGTACTTC CASSLNSIDEQYF
TRBJ1-2 . . TRBV7-2 TGTGCCAGCCGGTTGAGGGGGGGCTTTACGAACTATGGCTACACCTTC CASRLRGGFTNYGYTF
TRBJ2-5 . TRBD2 TRBV29-1 TGCAGCGGGAGCGGGGTCGGGGGAGAGACCCAGTACTTC CSGSGVGGETQYF
TRBJ2-2 once . TRBV9 TGTGCCAGCAGCGTAGATGCGGGGAAAGGCACCGGGGAGCTGTTTTTT CASSVDAGKGTGELFF
TRBJ1-2 . . TRBV28 TGTGCCAGCAGTCCTTACAGGGACGGCTACACCTTC CASSPYRDGYTF
TRBJ1-5 . . TRBV30 TGTGCCTGGAGTCACGGGGATAGCAATCAGCCCCAGCATTTT CAWSHGDSNQPQHF
TRBJ2-7 . TRBD2 TRBV2 TGTGCCAGCAGTGATGACCGACTAGCAAGAGAGCAGTACTTC CASSDDRLAREQYF
TRBJ2-2 . . TRBV5-1 TGCGCCAGCAGCTCAGCCAAGGGGGACGCCGGGGAGCTGTTTTTT CASSSAKGDAGELFF
TRBJ1-2 . . TRBV7-2 TGTGCCAGCAGCTTAGAGAGAGCTAACTATGGCTACACCTTC CASSLERANYGYTF
TRBJ2-1 . TRBD2 TRBV4-1 TGCGCCAGCAGCCGTGGACTAGCGGGGGGTGGTGAGCAGTTCTTC CASSRGLAGGGEQFF
TRBJ1-1 . . TRBV6-6 TGTGCCAGCAGTAAACAGGGCATTTCGGTGAACACTGAAGCTTTCTTT CASSKQGISVNTEAFF
TRBJ2-7 . TRBD1 TRBV5-6 TGTGCCAGTCGTGAGACAGGGACCTACGAGCAGTACTTC CASRETGTYEQYF
TRBJ2-5 . . TRBV5-5 TGTGCCAGCAGCTTACGGGGTGATGAGACCCAGTACTTC CASSLRGDETQYF
TRBJ1-6 . . TRBV5-1 TGCGCCAGCAGCTCTATTGCCGGCTCACCCCTCCACTTT CASSSIAGSPLHF
TRBJ2-1 . . TRBV7-9 TGTGCCAGCAGCTCCGGGGGAGTTGGTAATGAGCAGTTCTTC CASSSGGVGNEQFF
TRBJ1-2 . . TRBV14 TGTGCCAGCAGCCAAGGGGGCGCGAACTATGGCTACACCTTC CASSQGGANYGYTF
TRBJ2-1 . . TRBV6-6 TGTGCCAGCAGACAGGGCCACAATGAGCAGTTCTTC CASRQGHNEQFF
TRBJ2-3 . TRBD2 TRBV7-8 TGTGCCAGCAGCCAAGGACTAGCGGGAGGAGGGGCGCCAGATACGCAGTATTTT CASSQGLAGGGAPDTQYF
TRBJ1-2 . . TRBV28 TGTGCCAGCAGCATGATCGGTCGGGATAACTATGGCTACACCTTC CASSMIGRDNYGYTF
TRBJ2-1 . TRBD2 TRBV6-6 TGTGCCAGCACCCCCCGTTGGGGGGGGATAGATGATGAGCAGTTCTTC CASTPRWGGIDDEQFF
TRBJ1-5 . . TRBV2 TGTGCCAGCAGTCCGGCGGGCGGCGGAAGGCCCCAGCATTTT CASSPAGGGRPQHF
TRBJ2-1 . TRBD2 TRBV2 TGTGCCAGCAAGGGGACTAGCCCCATAAATGAGCAGTTCTTC CASKGTSPINEQFF
TRBJ2-5 . TRBD2 TRBV5-4 TGTGCCAGCAGCTTCCGACTAGCGGGCCAAGAGACCCAGTACTTC CASSFRLAGQETQYF
TRBJ2-7 . TRBD1 TRBV2 TGTGCCAGCAGTGCCCTACATTCCGGGACAGGGGGCGCGGGGCAGTACTTC CASSALHSGTGGAGQYF
TRBJ1-3 . . TRBV7-8 TGTGCCAGCAGCTTAGGCGGGACGGATGCAAGACGCTCTGGAAACACCATATATTTT CASSLGGTDARRSGNTIYF
TRBJ2-7 . . TRBV29-1 TGCAGCGTTGCTAATGGTTACGAGCAGTACTTC CSVANGYEQYF
TRBJ2-7 . . TRBV2 TGTGCCAGCAGTGGGGATGGGACAAGACACCATAGGAAGCAGTACTTC CASSGDGTRHHRKQYF
TRBJ2-2 . . TRBV25-1 TGTGCCAGCAGAGAGACAGTATACACCGGGGAGCTGTTTTTT CASRETVYTGELFF
TRBJ2-7 . . TRBV7-2 TGTGCCAGCAGCCGGTCCTACGAGCAGTACTTC CASSRSYEQYF
TRBJ1-1 few . TRBV7-9 TGTGCCAGCAGCTTAGCGCAGGCCTTGAACACTGAAGCTTTCTTT CASSLAQALNTEAFF
TRBJ1-6 . . TRBV29-1 TGCAGCGTTGCTGCAGTCTATAATTCACCCCTCCACTTT CSVAAVYNSPLHF
TRBJ1-6 . . TRBV2 TGTGCCAGCAGTGACAGAGGGAGCTCCTATAATTCACCCCTCCACTTT CASSDRGSSYNSPLHF
TRBJ1-1 . TRBD1 TRBV28 TGTGCCAGCAGTTTATCCTATCTTGGCAGGGGGCAGGACACTGAAGCTTTCTTT CASSLSYLGRGQDTEAFF
TRBJ1-2 . . TRBV6-1 TGTGCCAGCAGCGACAATCGACCCAACTATGGCTACACCTTC CASSDNRPNYGYTF